The 12 T cell receptor beta chains below all came from one sample that was sequenced in a study of cytomegalovirus exposure and HLA in healthy donors. PCR used 60 Vbeta primers and 13 Jbeta primers. Data came from immunoSEQ multiplex PCR; TCRdb stores just in-frame clones and leaves some out. The repertoire holds 80,000 to 90,000 clones, with about four fifths as singletons. Material for sequencing was PBMCs. The receptors were sampled from a woman in her 30s in good health and CMV-seronegative.

The V call is TRBV5-5, the J call TRBJ2-7; 13 nucleotides agree with TRBD2. J was trimmed by 5 bases and V by 1 base; bases with no gene match: 0. Germline V gene sequence: CDR1 SGHKS, CDR2 YYEKEE (reference sequence). This CDR3 comprises 14 residues. The CDR3 is CASSLTSGRDEQYF. The CDR3 DNA reads TGTGCCAGCAGCTTGACTAGCGGGAGGGACGAGCAGTACTTC.

The chain employs TRBV19 and TRBJ1-2; D is ambiguous. This CDR3 comprises 14 residues. Germline lookup yields CDR1 LNHDA and CDR2 SQIVND (reference sequence). The V end was cut by 7 bases, the J end by 4 bases, with 16 bases between. The CDR3 DNA sequence: TGTGCCAGTAAAAAAAGCGGGCCAGTCTATGGCTACACCTTC. Translating it yields CASKKSGPVYGYTF.

The chain carries TRBV28 and TRBJ1-5; D might be TRBD1 (6 bases). CDR1 is MDHEN, CDR2 SYDVKM, per germline. The V end lost 6 bases, the J end lost 6 bases, and 15 bases lay between the germline ends. CDR3 size: 14 residues. CDR3: CASRITGLGQPQHF. The CDR3 bases are TGTGCCAGCAGAATAACAGGGCTGGGTCAGCCCCAGCATTTT.

The chain is built from TRBV18 and TRBJ2-5; D might be TRBD2 (6 bases). Per germline, CDR1 KGHSH and CDR2 LQKENI. V was clipped by 2 bases and J by 5 bases, with 12 bases between them. The CDR3 totals 14 residues. The CDR3 is CASSPLGGRETQYF. In DNA, the CDR3 is TGTGCCAGCTCACCATTGGGGGGAAGGGAGACCCAGTACTTC.

Only one count was recorded for this clone. The CDR3 coding sequence is TGTGCCAGCAGTGAGGCCGCAGAGACCCAGTACTTC. Translating gives CASSEAAETQYF. The V call is TRBV28, the J call TRBJ2-5; D unclear. Germline V gene data show CDR1 as MDHEN and CDR2 as SYDVKM. The CDR3 is 12 residues long. The ends were cut back, 5 bases at V and 4 bases at J, with 8 bases in the middle.

The rearrangement uses TRBV2 and TRBJ2-7; D possibly corresponds to TRBD2 (5 bases). Trimming took off 2 bases at V and 4 bases at J, with 6 bases between the two ends. The germline V gene has CDR1 SNHLY and CDR2 FYNNEI. The CDR3 loop spans 12 amino acids. The CDR3 is CASSESGYEQYF. The DNA of the CDR3 is TGTGCCAGCAGTGAAAGCGGTTACGAGCAGTACTTC.

This chain connects TRBV28 to TRBJ2-5; D perhaps matches TRBD1 (7 bases). Germline lookup yields CDR1 MDHEN and CDR2 SYDVKM. V lost 5 bases and J 4 bases, leaving 11 bases between the germline ends. There are 13 residues in the CDR3. CDR3 sequence reads: CASSPGDRETQYF. CDR3 nucleotides: TGTGCCAGCAGTCCGGGGGACAGAGAGACCCAGTACTTC.

The CDR3 region has the DNA TGTGCCAGCAGCCCAAGCGGGAGTGTCCTCAATGAGCAGTTCTTC. As protein: CASSPSGSVLNEQFF. The genes are TRBV7-8 and TRBJ2-1, with TRBD2 matching over 8 bases. J gave up 6 bases and V 5 bases, and 9 bases lay outside the gene matches. The CDR3 is 15 residues long. The germline gives CDR1 SGHVS, CDR2 FQNEAQ.

V and J are TRBV6-1 and TRBJ1-5, with 11 bases identical to TRBD1. The V gene end was trimmed by 6 bases and the J gene end by 5 bases; junction bases not matched to a gene: 6. Germline V gives CDR1 MNHNS, CDR2 SASEGT. The length of the CDR3 is 15 residues. DNA of the CDR3: TGTGCCAGCAGGGACAGGGGGCGATCGTATCAGCCCCAGCATTTT. Residues: CASRDRGRSYQPQHF.

The chain carries TRBV9 and TRBJ1-2, with D unresolved. The CDR3 runs to 12 residues. With 3 bases removed from V and 8 bases from J, the gap between germline ends came to 11 bases. CDR1 is SGDLS, CDR2 YYNGEE, per germline. CDR3 nucleotides: TGTGCCAGCAGCGCCCTCGGAGGGGGCTACACCTTC. It encodes CASSALGGGYTF.

This clone showed up just once. The rearrangement uses TRBV6-6 and TRBJ2-1; the match to TRBD2 covers 10 bases. The ends lost 4 bases at V and 8 bases at J; junction bases unmatched: 5. This CDR3 is 14 amino acids long. From germline, CDR1 is MNHNY and CDR2 SVGAGI (reference sequence). In DNA form, the CDR3 reads TGTGCCAGCAGTTTTACTAGCGGGGCCTATGAGCAGTTCTTC. Translation gives CASSFTSGAYEQFF.

The genes are TRBV7-9 and TRBJ2-5; 9 bases match TRBD2. The CDR3 contains 16 residues. Germline CDR1 is SEHNR and CDR2 is FQNEAQ (reference sequence). V was pared by 1 base and J by 5 bases, with 8 bases of the junction left unmatched. DNA for the CDR3: TGTGCCAGCAGCTTAGTTGTTTCTAGCGGGATGGAGACCCAGTACTTC. Its translation: CASSLVVSSGMETQYF.